A selection of T cell receptor beta chains follows, all from one sample in a study of blood T cell repertoires in COVID-19. Sequencing used immunoSEQ multiplex PCR; TCRdb keeps in-frame clones, though not all of them. The sample includes more than 80,000 clones, 86% of them seen just once. The sequencing input was peripheral blood. These receptors were obtained from a man aged 50 or older with active COVID-19. Each CDR3 is given with its conserved first and last residue. The D gene is left open where the match is weak. The size field is filled for only some rows; it gives once, few, many or a size class.

J,size,V,D,DNA,CDR3
TRBJ1-2,.,TRBV6-6,.,TGTGCCAGTAAGGTGTCAGACAGCCATTATGGCTACACCTTC,CASKVSDSHYGYTF
TRBJ2-1,.,TRBV6-6,TRBD2,TGTGCCAGCAGTACGACTAGCGGGGACTACAATGAGCAGTTCTTC,CASSTTSGDYNEQFF
TRBJ2-7,.,TRBV5-1,TRBD1,TGCGCCAGCAGCCCAACCGGGACAGGCCAACCATACGAGCAGTACTTC,CASSPTGTGQPYEQYF
TRBJ2-3,.,TRBV6-1,TRBD2,TGTGCCAGCAGTGATACAGCGGGGGGGCCAGATACGCAGTATTTT,CASSDTAGGPDTQYF
TRBJ1-3,.,TRBV18,.,TGTGCCAGCTCACCACCTCTACAGGGTTCTGGAAACACCATATATTTT,CASSPPLQGSGNTIYF
TRBJ1-4,.,TRBV5-1,.,TGCGCCAGCAGCTTCGAACCAGCTAATGAAAAACTGTTTTTT,CASSFEPANEKLFF
TRBJ2-5,once,TRBV4-1,TRBD2,TGCGCCAGCAGCCAAGGGATCTCCCCTCTAGCGGGAGGAAGCAAAGAGACCCAGTACTTC,CASSQGISPLAGGSKETQYF
TRBJ2-3,.,TRBV4-1,.,TGCGCCAGCAGCCAAGAAGGAGGAGGGATTCGCACAGATACGCAGTATTTT,CASSQEGGGIRTDTQYF
TRBJ1-1,.,TRBV7-9,.,TGTGCCAGCAGCTTTCTCAGCGCGAACACTGAAGCTTTCTTT,CASSFLSANTEAFF
TRBJ1-2,.,TRBV7-2,TRBD1,TGTGCCAGCCAACCCCAGTTACAGGGGACGGCCTATGGCTACACCTTC,CASQPQLQGTAYGYTF
TRBJ1-3,.,TRBV30,.,TGTGCCTGGAGACAGGGCGTTGGAAACACCATATATTTT,CAWRQGVGNTIYF
TRBJ2-7,few,TRBV5-1,.,TGCGCCAGCAGCTTGGGGGGCAGGGACGAGCAGTACTTC,CASSLGGRDEQYF
TRBJ1-4,.,TRBV28,.,TGTGCCAGCAGTTTAGGGGCGAGCAAGAAACTGTTTTTT,CASSLGASKKLFF